The entry below gives a single TCR beta chain sequence along with its context. Authors' data handling: Reference gene primer amplification gave estimated nucleated cell counts. Profiled with immunoSEQ multiplex PCR; TCRdb holds only in-frame clones, not every one. The DNA gave D and trimming, while V, J and clone size come from that table. The sample holds more than 250,000 clones, 89% seen once. These data belong to a study of blood T cell repertoires in COVID-19. Study-level background: Specimens from acute and convalescent COVID-19 originated in the United States, Italy and Spain. The cDNA or gDNA used as material had been derived from T cells, B-cell-depleted T cells, or PBMCs.

V dropped 2 bases and J dropped 5; count of bases not matched to a gene: 11. The CDR3 sequence is 18 residues long. Per the germline V gene, CDR1 is KGHDR and CDR2 is SFDVKD. The sample taken for sequencing was peripheral blood. The clonotype was recovered from a man in his late teens or twenties who had recovered from COVID-19. This chain uses TRBV24-1 with TRBJ2-3; 11 nucleotides align to TRBD1. CDR3 loop: CATSDSALGQGGRDTQYF. The CDR3 DNA reads TGTGCCACCAGTGATTCGGCGCTGGGACAGGGGGGGAGAGATACGCAGTATTTT.